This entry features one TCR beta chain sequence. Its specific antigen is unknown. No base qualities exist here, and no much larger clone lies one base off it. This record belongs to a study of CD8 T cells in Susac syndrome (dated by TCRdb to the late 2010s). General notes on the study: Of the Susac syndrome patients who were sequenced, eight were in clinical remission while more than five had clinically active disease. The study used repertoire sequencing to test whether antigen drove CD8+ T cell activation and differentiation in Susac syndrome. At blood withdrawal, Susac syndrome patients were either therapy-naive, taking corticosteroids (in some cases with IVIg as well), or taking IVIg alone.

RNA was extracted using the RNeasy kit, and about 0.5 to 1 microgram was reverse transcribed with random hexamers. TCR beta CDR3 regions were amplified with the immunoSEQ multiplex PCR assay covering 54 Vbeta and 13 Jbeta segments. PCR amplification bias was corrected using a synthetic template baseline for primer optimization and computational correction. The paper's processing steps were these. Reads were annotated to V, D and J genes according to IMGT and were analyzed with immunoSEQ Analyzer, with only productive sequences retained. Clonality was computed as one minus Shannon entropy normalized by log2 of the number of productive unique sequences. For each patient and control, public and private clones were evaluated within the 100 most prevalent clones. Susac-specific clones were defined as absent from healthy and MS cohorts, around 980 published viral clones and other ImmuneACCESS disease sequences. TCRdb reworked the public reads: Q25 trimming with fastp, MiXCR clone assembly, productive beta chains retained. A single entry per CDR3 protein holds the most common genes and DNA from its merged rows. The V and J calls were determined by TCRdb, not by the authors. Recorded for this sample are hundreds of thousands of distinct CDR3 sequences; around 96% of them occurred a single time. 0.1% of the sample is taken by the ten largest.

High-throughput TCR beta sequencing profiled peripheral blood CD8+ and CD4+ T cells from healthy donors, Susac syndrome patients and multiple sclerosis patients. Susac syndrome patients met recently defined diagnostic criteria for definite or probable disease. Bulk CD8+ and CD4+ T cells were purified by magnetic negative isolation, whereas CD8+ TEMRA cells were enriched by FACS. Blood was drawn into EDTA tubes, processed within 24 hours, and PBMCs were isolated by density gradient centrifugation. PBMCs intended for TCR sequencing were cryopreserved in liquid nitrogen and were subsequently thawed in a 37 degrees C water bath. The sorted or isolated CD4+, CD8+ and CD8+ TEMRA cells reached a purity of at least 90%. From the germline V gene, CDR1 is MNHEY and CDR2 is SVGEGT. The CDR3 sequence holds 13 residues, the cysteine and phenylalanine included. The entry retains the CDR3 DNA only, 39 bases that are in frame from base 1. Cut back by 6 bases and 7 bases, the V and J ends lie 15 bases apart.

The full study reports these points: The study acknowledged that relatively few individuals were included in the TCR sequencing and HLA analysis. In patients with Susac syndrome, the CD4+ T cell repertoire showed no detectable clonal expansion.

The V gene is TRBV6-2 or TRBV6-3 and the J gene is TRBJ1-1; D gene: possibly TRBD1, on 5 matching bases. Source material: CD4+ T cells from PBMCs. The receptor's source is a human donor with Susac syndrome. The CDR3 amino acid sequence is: CASSPTERYEAFF. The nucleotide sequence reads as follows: TGTGCCAGCAGCCCGACAGAGCGGTATGAAGCTTTCTTT.